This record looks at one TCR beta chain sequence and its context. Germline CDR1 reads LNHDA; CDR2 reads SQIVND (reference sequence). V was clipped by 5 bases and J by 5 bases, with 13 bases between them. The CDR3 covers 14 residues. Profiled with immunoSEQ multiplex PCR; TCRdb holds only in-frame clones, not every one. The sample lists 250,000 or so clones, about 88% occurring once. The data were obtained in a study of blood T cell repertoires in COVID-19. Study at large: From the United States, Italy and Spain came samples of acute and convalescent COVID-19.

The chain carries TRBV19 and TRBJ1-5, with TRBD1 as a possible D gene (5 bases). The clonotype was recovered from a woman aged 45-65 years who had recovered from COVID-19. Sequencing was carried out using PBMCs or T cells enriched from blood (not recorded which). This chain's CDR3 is CASSSQGGDQPQHF. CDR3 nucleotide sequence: TGTGCCAGTAGTTCTCAGGGAGGTGATCAGCCCCAGCATTTT.